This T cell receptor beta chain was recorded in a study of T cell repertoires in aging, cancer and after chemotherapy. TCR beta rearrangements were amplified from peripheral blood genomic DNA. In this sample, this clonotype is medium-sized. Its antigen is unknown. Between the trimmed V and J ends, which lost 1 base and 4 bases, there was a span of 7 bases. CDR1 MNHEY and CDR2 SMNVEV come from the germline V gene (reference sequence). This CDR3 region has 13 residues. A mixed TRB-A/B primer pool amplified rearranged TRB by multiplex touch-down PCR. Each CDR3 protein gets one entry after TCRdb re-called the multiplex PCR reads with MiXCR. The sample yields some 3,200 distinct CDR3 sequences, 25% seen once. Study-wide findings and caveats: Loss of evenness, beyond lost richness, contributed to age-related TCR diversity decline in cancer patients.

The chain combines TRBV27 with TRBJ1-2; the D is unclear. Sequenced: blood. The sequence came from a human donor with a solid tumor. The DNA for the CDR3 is TGTGCCAGCAGTTTATTGGGCACCTATGGCTACACCTTC. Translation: CASSLLGTYGYTF.